The 29 T cell receptor beta chains in this list originate from one sample, sequenced in a study of blood T cell repertoires in COVID-19. TCRdb's table, derived via immunoSEQ multiplex PCR, lists solely in-frame clones and lacks some. The sample comprises hundreds of thousands of clones, 89% of which are singletons, and approximately 8.8% rests with the top ten. The material sequenced was PBMCs or T cells enriched from blood (not recorded which). The origin of the receptors is a woman aged 40 to 55 who had recovered from COVID-19.

The V gene is TRBV5-1, the J gene TRBJ2-7; TRBD2 is a possible D gene (5 bases). There are 17 residues in the CDR3. CDR1 and CDR2 from the germline V gene are SGHRS and YFSETQ. V was shortened by 1 base and J by 2 bases, with 19 bases between the two germline ends. The CDR3 sequence: CASSLSLLAPEAYEQYF. As DNA, the CDR3 is TGCGCCAGCAGCTTGTCACTGTTAGCGCCAGAGGCCTACGAGCAGTACTTC.

This chain joins TRBV15 and TRBJ1-3; D gene ambiguous. This CDR3 region has 16 residues. Per the germline V gene, CDR1 is LNHNV and CDR2 is YYDKDF (reference sequence). Trimming shortened V by 0 bases and J by 0 bases, and 9 bases separated the two germline ends. For the CDR3, the DNA is TGTGCCACCAGCAGAGATCGTTCTCCCTCTGGAAACACCATATATTTT. It codes for CATSRDRSPSGNTIYF. Full variable domain (missing parts from reference TRBV15 and TRBJ1-3): DAMVIQNPRYQVTQFGKPVTLSCSQTLNHNVMYWYQQKSSQAPKLLFHYYDKDFNNEADTPDNFQSRRPNTSFCFLDIRSPGLGDTAMYLCATSRDRSPSGNTIYFGEGSWLTVV.

The V call is TRBV7-8, the J call TRBJ1-5; unclear D gene. The length of the CDR3 is 13 residues. The V gene's germline CDR1 is SGHVS and CDR2 FQNEAQ. V dropped 4 bases and J dropped 11 bases, with 15 bases sitting between them. CDR3 loop: CASSSGRGLSQHF. CDR3 DNA sequence: TGTGCCAGCAGCTCCGGTCGAGGTTTGTCCCAGCATTTT.

The chain recombines TRBV30 with TRBJ1-4; D possibly corresponds to TRBD1 (5 bases). V was clipped by 0 bases and J by 7 bases, with 12 bases between them. The CDR3 loop spans 14 amino acids. Germline-derived CDR1 and CDR2 are GTSNPN and SVGIG (reference sequence). This CDR3 reads CAWSVKGGGEKLFF. CDR3 bases: TGTGCCTGGAGTGTAAAGGGCGGGGGTGAAAAACTGTTTTTT.

This chain connects TRBV7-8 to TRBJ2-7, with 7 bases that match TRBD2. The germline gives CDR1 SGHVS, CDR2 FQNEAQ. Trimming took 5 bases from V and 3 from J; bases not matched to a gene: 13. The CDR3 is 16 amino acids. The DNA for the CDR3 is TGTGCCAGCAGCCCCGAGCGGGGACTACGTCGCTACGAGCAGTACTTC. This translates into CASSPERGLRRYEQYF.

The genes are TRBV19 and TRBJ1-1, with a weak D call TRBD1 (5 bases). Trimming took off 3 bases at V and 4 bases at J, with 15 bases between the two ends. Per the germline V gene, CDR1 is LNHDA and CDR2 is SQIVND (reference sequence). The CDR3 is 15 amino acids. The CDR3 DNA follows: TGTGCCAGTAGTATGGGGTCCAGGGTTGGCACTGAAGCTTTCTTT. It yields the protein CASSMGSRVGTEAFF.

The sample holds a few counts of this clone. The V gene is TRBV28, the J gene TRBJ2-6, with D possibly matching TRBD1 (6 bases). The CDR3 contains 17 residues. Germline lookup yields CDR1 MDHEN and CDR2 SYDVKM. V shed 3 bases and J shed 0 bases, with 12 bases lying between them. CDR3 amino acids: CASSFTGKDSGANVLTF. CDR3 nucleotide sequence: TGTGCCAGCAGTTTTACAGGGAAGGACTCTGGGGCCAACGTCCTGACTTTC.

The genes are TRBV5-1 and TRBJ2-7, with D possibly being TRBD2 (6 bases). This CDR3 spans 16 amino acids. Germline V CDR1 and CDR2: SGHRS, YFSETQ. Trimming pared 3 bases from V and 0 bases from J, leaving 16 bases between. The CDR3 DNA reads as TGCGCCAGCAGCTCCCAATCGGCGGGAAGCTCCTACGAGCAGTACTTC. This encodes CASSSQSAGSSYEQYF.

The chain couples TRBV7-8 to TRBJ1-2, with 11 bases lining up with TRBD1. After removal of 4 bases from V and 4 bases from J, the junction contained 2 bases not matched to a gene. The CDR3 extends over 14 amino acids. Germline V CDR1 and CDR2: SGHVS, FQNEAQ. The CDR3 spells CASSSGQGAYGYTF. The CDR3 DNA reads TGTGCCAGCAGCTCAGGACAGGGGGCCTATGGCTACACCTTC.

V usage is TRBV18 and J usage is TRBJ1-4; perhaps TRBD1 as D (6 bases). In germline, CDR1 is KGHSH, CDR2 LQKENI. V lost 3 bases and J 0 bases, leaving 8 bases between the germline ends. The CDR3 sequence is 15 residues long. CDR3 region: CASSPYRATNEKLFF. CDR3 sequence (DNA): TGTGCCAGCTCACCCTACAGGGCAACTAATGAAAAACTGTTTTTT.

The gene calls are TRBV9 and TRBJ1-1; 9 nucleotides agree with TRBD1. V shed 3 bases, J shed 5 bases, and the junction held 8 bases outside the gene matches. CDR1 is SGDLS and CDR2 is YYNGEE in the germline V gene. The CDR3 loop spans 15 amino acids. The CDR3 DNA reads as TGTGCCAGCAGCGCGTACGGGACAGGGCGAACTGAAGCTTTCTTT. It is translated as CASSAYGTGRTEAFF.

This chain uses TRBV6-5 with TRBJ2-7; D not resolved. Germline loops: CDR1 MNHEY, CDR2 SVGAGI. The CDR3 consists of 15 residues. Trimming stripped 6 bases from V and 0 bases from J, with 15 bases between. Here the CDR3 reads CASSPLGWSSYEQYF. As DNA, the CDR3 is TGTGCCAGCAGCCCCTTAGGTTGGAGCTCCTACGAGCAGTACTTC.

V and J are TRBV4-1 and TRBJ2-4, with 8 bases fitting TRBD2. The V and J ends lost 3 bases and 1 base, in that order; junction bases with no gene match: 8. Germline values: CDR1 MGHRA, CDR2 YSYEKL. The CDR3 sequence is 17 residues long. The CDR3 nucleotides read TGCGCCAGCAGCCAGCTCGCGGGGGGCGATGCCAAAAACATTCAGTACTTC. As protein: CASSQLAGGDAKNIQYF.

This chain uses TRBV27 with TRBJ2-1, with a weak D call TRBD2 (6 bases). Per the germline V gene, CDR1 is MNHEY and CDR2 is SMNVEV (reference sequence). There are 17 residues in the CDR3. Trimming pared 5 bases from V and 2 bases from J, leaving 19 bases between. CDR3 in amino acids: CASSPRRDALTYNEQFF. As DNA, the CDR3 is TGTGCCAGCAGTCCGAGGAGGGACGCCTTGACCTACAATGAGCAGTTCTTC.

V usage is TRBV12-3 or TRBV12-4 and J usage is TRBJ1-2; D uncertain. The CDR3 length is 13 residues. V was pared by 5 bases and J by 4 bases, with 11 bases between. The CDR3 coding sequence is TGTGCCAGCAGTCCCACATCTGTCTATGGCTACACCTTC. It translates to CASSPTSVYGYTF.

The genes are TRBV5-1 and TRBJ2-2, with D perhaps matching TRBD2 (5 bases). Deletions cut 4 bases from V and 4 bases from J, with 11 bases between. CDR1 and CDR2 from the germline V gene are SGHRS and YFSETQ. The CDR3 extends over 14 amino acids. CDR3 bases: TGCGCCAGCAGCACATCAGAGGGCACCGGGGAGCTGTTTTTT. Translated, it gives CASSTSEGTGELFF.

This clone was detected a few times. This chain joins TRBV6-2 or TRBV6-3 and TRBJ2-4; D possibly corresponds to TRBD2 (5 bases). The CDR3 sequence is 13 residues long. Germline loops: CDR1 MNHEY, CDR2 SVGEGT. V was shortened by 0 bases and J by 6 bases, with 6 bases between the two germline ends. The CDR3 loop reads CASSYSEGNIQYF. The CDR3 DNA reads as TGTGCCAGCAGTTACTCAGAGGGAAACATTCAGTACTTC.

The rearrangement uses TRBV6-1 and TRBJ2-1; D is undetermined. V lost 2 bases and J 3 bases, leaving 8 bases between the germline ends. The germline V gene encodes CDR1 MNHNS and CDR2 SASEGT. The CDR3 loop spans 14 amino acids. CDR3 DNA sequence: TGTGCCAGCAGTGAACCGACTCTCTACAATGAGCAGTTCTTC. This gives the protein CASSEPTLYNEQFF.

The chain links TRBV28 to TRBJ2-3; D is uncertain. This CDR3 has 13 amino acids. V gave up 3 bases and J gave up 2 bases, with 6 bases separating them. The germline CDR1 and CDR2 sequences are MDHEN and SYDVKM. DNA for the CDR3: TGTGCCAGCAGTTTGAGTTTCACAGATACGCAGTATTTT. Amino acids: CASSLSFTDTQYF.

The chain is built from TRBV4-1 and TRBJ2-1; 14 bases fit TRBD2. Germline V gene sequence: CDR1 MGHRA, CDR2 YSYEKL. The CDR3 sequence is 17 residues long. Unmatched junction bases numbered 6, after V lost 4 bases and J lost 4 bases. The CDR3, as DNA: TGCGCCAGCAGCCCTGGACTAGCGGGAGGATTTTACAATGAGCAGTTCTTC. Translation gives CASSPGLAGGFYNEQFF.

The V call is TRBV3-1 (or the pseudogene TRBV3-2), the J call TRBJ2-7, with 9 bases lining up with TRBD2. The CDR3 has 16 amino acids. V shed 0 bases and J 0 bases; nucleotides not matched to a gene: 3. CDR1 and CDR2 (germline): LGHDT, YNNKEL (reference sequence). CDR3 nucleotide sequence: TGTGCCAGCAGCCAAGATCTTAGCGGGAGCTCCTACGAGCAGTACTTC. As protein: CASSQDLSGSSYEQYF.

In this sample, this clone turned up a few times. The chain joins TRBV27 to TRBJ1-2, with D uncertain. Trimming removed 6 bases from V and 0 bases from J, with 8 bases in between. CDR1 is MNHEY and CDR2 is SMNVEV in the germline V gene (reference sequence). CDR3 length: 13 residues. Written as DNA, the CDR3 is TGTGCCAGCAGAATGGAGTCTAACTATGGCTACACCTTC. This codes for CASRMESNYGYTF.

The rearrangement joins TRBV5-4 to TRBJ2-7; D possibly corresponds to TRBD1 (5 bases). V was pared by 0 bases and J by 6 bases, with 16 bases between. CDR3 length: 15 residues. Germline V gene lookup returns CDR1 SGHNT and CDR2 YYREEE (reference sequence). The CDR3 region is CASSLGASWGSEQYF. CDR3 bases: TGTGCCAGCAGCTTGGGGGCTTCCTGGGGCTCCGAGCAGTACTTC.

J is TRBJ2-7 and V is TRBV4-3; D gene uncertain. The CDR3 sequence is 14 residues long. V gave up 0 bases and J gave up 3 bases, with 9 bases separating them. Germline CDR1 LGHNA, CDR2 YSLEER. The CDR3 here is CASSQDGIGYEQYF. The CDR3, as DNA: TGCGCCAGCAGCCAAGATGGTATCGGCTACGAGCAGTACTTC.

The gene calls are TRBV30 and TRBJ2-1; TRBD2 matches 8 bases. Looked up from germline, CDR1 is GTSNPN and CDR2 is SVGIG (reference sequence). The V gene end was trimmed by 4 bases and the J gene end by 8 bases; junction bases not matched to a gene: 10. This CDR3 spans 14 amino acids. The CDR3 DNA sequence: TGTGCCTGGACCCCGGGACTAGTGGGGGATGAGCAGTTCTTC. This codes for CAWTPGLVGDEQFF.

V is TRBV28 and J is TRBJ2-7, with 11 bases fitting TRBD1. Germline-derived CDR1 and CDR2 are MDHEN and SYDVKM. J gave up 3 bases and V 7 bases, and 5 bases lay outside the gene matches. CDR3 size: 14 residues. CDR3 in DNA: TGTGCCAGCACCCGGACAGGGGGCTACTACGAGCAGTACTTC. Amino acids: CASTRTGGYYEQYF.

The V and J genes are TRBV24-1 and TRBJ2-7, with D maybe TRBD2 (5 bases). Germline CDR1 reads KGHDR; CDR2 reads SFDVKD. This CDR3 has 13 residues. Deletions cut 3 bases from V and 7 bases from J, with 12 bases between. The DNA of the CDR3 is TGTGCCACCAGTGATCCCTCCCGACTAGAGCAGTACTTC. Amino acids: CATSDPSRLEQYF.

The chain recombines TRBV6-2 or TRBV6-3 with TRBJ1-1; TRBD1 agrees at 9 bases. Germline V lookup: CDR1 MNHEY, CDR2 SVGEGT. The trim removed 4 bases at V and 3 bases at J, leaving 6 bases unmatched. The CDR3 extends over 15 amino acids. The CDR3 nucleotides read TGTGCCAGCAGTTTTCACAGGGGGCAGGACACTGAAGCTTTCTTT. Encoded protein: CASSFHRGQDTEAFF.

This rearrangement joins TRBV4-3 to TRBJ1-1; 7 bases agree with TRBD1. Germline CDR1 is LGHNA and CDR2 is YSLEER. This CDR3 comprises 14 residues. J was trimmed by 4 bases and V by 4 bases; bases with no gene match: 6. The CDR3 DNA reads as TGCGCCAGCAGCCCCAAGAGGGGGCGCACTGAAGCTTTCTTT. Residues: CASSPKRGRTEAFF.